This TCR beta chain was recovered during a study of shared clonotypes between healthy human individuals (dated by TCRdb to about 2020). A note on the overall study: The cohort included three men and a couple of women between 18 and 49 years of age. Different laboratories and diverse techniques were used to prepare libraries and sequence TCR repertoires, to increase sequencing depth and limit assay-specific biases. For each donor, three plates each were used for CD4 naive and CD4 memory, two plates were used for CD8 naive, and one plate was used for CD8 memory. Blood TCR repertoires of a handful of healthy adults were deeply sequenced to estimate repertoire size and the extent of clonotype sharing between individuals. Each donor's leukapheresis produced roughly between roughly 0.94 and 9.5 billion PBMCs.

Healthy HIV-negative adults with no recently reported acute infections or vaccinations were included as donors. All donors were Caucasian adults living in Nashville, Tennessee, USA. CD4+ T cells were enriched by magnetic negative selection; naive cells were then positively selected on CD45RA, and the negative fraction formed the memory subset. Blood was collected by leukapheresis, and PBMCs were isolated by Ficoll-Histopaque density gradient centrifugation and then cryopreserved in liquid nitrogen vapor phase. Purity and quantity of every magnetically sorted T cell population were checked by analytical flow cytometry. Genomic DNA was isolated from every sorted fraction and measured by UV absorbance on a Nanodrop 2000c. TCR CDR3 regions were amplified from genomic DNA by multiplex PCR using the deep immunoSEQ assay. Genomic DNA extracted from each cell subset was distributed evenly over all wells of several immunoSEQ 96-well plates, and each plate served as one replicate. For sorted subsets, about 200 ng genomic DNA, equal to about 30,000 T cell genomes, was loaded into each replicate PCR. Purified libraries were measured with a Qubit 3.0 fluorometer, size-checked on a Bioanalyzer 2100, and measured again with the KAPA Library Quantification kit. Every immunoSEQ 96-well plate was sequenced on a separate single-read 150-cycle Illumina NextSeq 550 flow cell. On the study's bioinformatics: The immunoSEQ output contained only junctional sequences without quality scores, so filtering could not match that applied to full-length reads. Sequences were annotated with PyIR, a Python wrapper for IgBLAST v1.9, and V/J genes and CDR3 were assigned using IMGT germline references. Reads with weak V/J assignments (E-value above 1e-6), missing CDR3, stop codons, out-of-frame junctions, or ambiguous translated residues were removed. V3J clonotypes were defined by identical inferred V gene, J gene, and CDR3 amino acid sequence. The percentage overlap between two repertoires was calculated by dividing the number of shared unique clonotypes by the size of the smaller repertoire. Three approaches were used to assess repertoire richness: RTK rarefaction, the Chao1 estimator, and Recon v2.1 estimates of unobserved clonotypes. For all TCRbeta clonotypes obtained by the gDNA method from a few donors, generation probabilities were computed with OLGA. TCRdb re-hosts the immuneACCESS table, in-frame sequences only. Its copies lack some clones; in the studies checked, an unresolved V gene accounts for under half of them, and the cause for the rest is not known. V, J and clone size were drawn from that table, and D and trimming were deduced from the DNA. The sample table holds about 1.5 million clones, of which 98% were seen once. The ten largest clones add up to around 0.45% of the sample.

Study-level results and caveats: Across several donors, 5% to 6% of naive CD4, approximately 4% of naive CD8, 2.3% of memory CD4, and under 0.45% of memory CD8 clonotypes were shared. Naive subsets generally had larger estimated clonotype richness than memory subsets. Incomplete sequencing was indicated by rarefaction of sorted-subset datasets, despite the large sequencing depth. Pairwise subsampling indicated that sequencing depth was expected to affect the degree of clonotype sharing among donors. Because the study included a small number of donors, the genetic and exposure-history diversity represented was limited. Compared with non-shared clonotypes, the clonotypes found in all four sorted-subset donors had higher generation probabilities. Sampling was restricted to blood, and TCR repertoires in tissues likely differ from the TCR repertoires found in blood.

Note on this clone: This receptor's antigen is unknown. It has no much larger one-base neighbor in the sample; base qualities were not kept.

V has 4 bases trimmed and J has 3 bases trimmed; junction bases matching no gene number 8. The CDR3 runs 16 residues from the cysteine to the phenylalanine. Only CDR3 DNA is held: 48 bases, read in frame from base 1. From a lookup of the germline V gene, CDR1 and CDR2 are MGHDK and SYGVNS. The V and J genes are TRBV25-1 and TRBJ2-2; a stretch of 7 junction bases matches TRBD1. The source of this sequence is a man younger than 40 in good health. Specimen: naive CD4+ T cells sorted from blood. The cell subset or site label, read with the paper, signifies: CD45RA+ positively selected. The base sequence is TGTGCCAGCAGTGGCCAGGACAGGACGCACACCGGGGAGCTGTTTTTT. This sequence encodes CASSGQDRTHTGELFF.